This is a list of T cell receptor beta chains from one sample in a study of regulatory T cells in long-lasting Graves disease. MiXCR, applied by TCRdb to the multiplex PCR reads, yields one record per CDR3 protein. The top ten hold about 8.9% of the sample, which has 520,000 or so distinct CDR3 sequences, around 13% seen once. The sample was also reused in another study, on T cells in Graves' hyperthyroidism and ophthalmopathy.

This specimen was peripheral blood mononuclear cells (PBMCs), taken at new diagnosis, from a patient treated with antithyroid drugs. The receptors derive from a young woman with Graves disease. Each CDR3 is given with its conserved first and last residue. D genes are given only for firm matches. A clone size is listed for some rows: how often the clone was seen (once, few, many), or a class if it is expanded.

size | D | J | V | CDR3 | DNA
many | TRBD1 | TRBJ1-1 | TRBV7-8 | CASSPSWVTGGIEAFF | TGTGCCAGCAGCCCGTCATGGGTCACAGGGGGGATTGAAGCTTTCTTT
many | NA | TRBJ2-7 | TRBV30 | CAWQDSTYEQYF | TGTGCCTGGCAGGACAGTACCTACGAGCAGTACTTC
many | NA | TRBJ1-4 | TRBV13 | CASSPSTDRIPGKLFF | TGTGCCAGCAGCCCCTCGACCGACAGGATTCCCGGAAAACTGTTTTTT
many | TRBD2 | TRBJ2-2 | TRBV6-1 | CASSRLAGHTGELFF | TGTGCCAGCAGTAGACTAGCGGGACACACCGGGGAGCTGTTTTTT
many | NA | TRBJ1-2 | TRBV30 | CAWSVGVYGYTF | TGTGCCTGGAGTGTTGGGGTTTATGGCTACACCTTC
many | NA | TRBJ2-7 | TRBV30 | CAWSLSGNSYEQYF | TGTGCCTGGAGCCTTAGCGGAAATTCCTACGAGCAGTACTTC
many | NA | TRBJ1-5 | TRBV30 | CAWSVRGGQPQHF | TGTGCCTGGAGTGTAAGGGGCGGTCAGCCCCAGCATTTT
many | TRBD1 | TRBJ2-3 | TRBV19 | CASTPSGTGRADTQYF | TGTGCCAGTACACCATCCGGGACAGGGAGGGCAGATACGCAGTATTTT
many | NA | TRBJ1-3 | TRBV10-3 | CAISESSGGNTIYF | TGTGCCATCAGTGAGTCGTCTGGGGGAAACACCATATATTTT
NA | TRBD1 | TRBJ1-5 | TRBV28 | CASSPTGESQPQHF | TGTGCCAGCAGTCCCACAGGGGAGAGCCAGCCCCAGCATTTT
many | TRBD1 | TRBJ2-1 | TRBV11-3 | CASSLGGRRQGRTEQFF | TGTGCCAGCAGCTTAGGGGGGCGAAGACAGGGAAGGACTGAGCAGTTCTTC
NA | TRBD1 | TRBJ1-2 | TRBV6-1 | CASSRTGEGGYTF | TGTGCCAGCAGTCGAACAGGGGAAGGAGGCTACACCTTC
NA | TRBD1 | TRBJ2-7 | TRBV18 | CASSKGARGQSEQYF | TGTGCCAGCTCAAAGGGGGCCAGGGGGCAGAGCGAGCAGTACTTC
few | NA | TRBJ2-5 | TRBV20-1 | CSASRFALQFETQYF | TGCAGTGCTAGCCGGTTCGCTCTGCAGTTCGAGACCCAGTACTTC
NA | NA | TRBJ2-1 | TRBV20-1 | CTGRKAMSSYNEQFF | TGCACGGGGAGGAAGGCGATGAGCTCCTACAATGAGCAGTTCTTC
NA | TRBD2 | TRBJ2-1 | TRBV29-1 | CSVGSGRTTNEQLF | TGCAGCGTTGGCAGCGGGAGGACGACGAATGAGCAGCTCTTC
NA | NA | TRBJ2-7 | TRBV30 | CAWSVRLSYEQYF | TGTGCCTGGAGTGTACGACTGTCCTACGAGCAGTACTTC
many | NA | TRBJ1-1 | TRBV19 | CASSIGRAANTEAFF | TGTGCCAGTAGTATCGGGAGGGCAGCGAACACTGAAGCTTTCTTT
few | NA | TRBJ2-5 | TRBV6-1 | CASSPQILGGAWETQYF | TGTGCCAGCAGTCCCCAAATCCTTGGGGGTGCCTGGGAGACCCAGTACTTC
NA | TRBD2 | TRBJ2-7 | TRBV18 | CATKTSGIVEQYF | TGTGCCACCAAGACTAGCGGGATCGTCGAGCAGTACTTC
few | NA | TRBJ1-1 | TRBV20-1 | CSYRNTEAFF | TGCAGTTACAGGAACACTGAAGCTTTCTTT
few | TRBD2 | TRBJ2-7 | TRBV4-2 | CASSQVGLADYEQYF | TGTGCCAGCAGCCAGGTCGGACTAGCGGACTACGAGCAGTACTTC
NA | TRBD2 | TRBJ2-5 | TRBV7-2 | CASSLAGLAGAPRYF | TGTGCCAGCAGCTTAGCGGGACTAGCGGGAGCGCCCCGGTACTTC
many | NA | TRBJ2-7 | TRBV11-2 | CASSFLGGTSYAQYF | TGTGCCAGCAGCTTTTTGGGCGGGACGTCCTACGCGCAGTACTTC
many | NA | TRBJ2-7 | TRBV2 | CASRDRAAGVYEQYF | TGTGCCAGCAGAGACAGGGCGGCGGGGGTCTACGAGCAGTACTTC
few | NA | TRBJ2-3 | TRBV10-3 | CAITPGLFHTDTQYF | TGTGCCATCACCCCGGGACTTTTTCACACAGATACGCAGTATTTT
many | NA | TRBJ1-2 | TRBV20-1 | CSARDPGGFEGYTF | TGCAGTGCTAGAGACCCCGGCGGATTTGAGGGCTACACCTTC
many | NA | TRBJ1-4 | TRBV6-5 | CASSYDYQGKKLFF | TGTGCCAGCAGTTACGATTATCAGGGGAAAAAACTGTTTTTT
many | NA | TRBJ1-1 | TRBV7-2 | CASSSYQSGTEAFF | TGTGCCAGCAGCTCTTACCAGTCAGGTACTGAAGCTTTCTTT
NA | NA | TRBJ1-1 | TRBV6-1 | CASIGKGLPYTEAFF | TGTGCCAGCATCGGGAAGGGTCTGCCCTACACTGAAGCTTTCTTT
few | TRBD2 | TRBJ2-7 | TRBV5-1 | CASSPGGGEKYF | TGCGCCAGCAGCCCGGGGGGTGGGGAGAAGTACTTC
many | NA | TRBJ1-1 | TRBV6-2/TRBV6-3 | CASSYSARRTEAFF | TGTGCCAGCAGTTACTCGGCCAGGAGGACTGAAGCTTTCTTT
NA | TRBD1 | TRBJ2-7 | TRBV29-1 | CSVSKGQGYEQYF | TGCAGCGTGTCGAAGGGACAGGGCTACGAGCAGTACTTC
many | NA | TRBJ2-7 | TRBV12-3/TRBV12-4 | CASSWEPGFYEQYF | TGTGCCAGCAGTTGGGAACCTGGCTTCTACGAGCAGTACTTC
many | NA | TRBJ2-7 | TRBV5-4 | CASSPMRTNREITYEQYF | TGTGCCAGCAGCCCCATGAGAACAAACAGGGAAATTACCTACGAGCAGTACTTC
few | NA | TRBJ1-6 | TRBV25-1 | CASSEYREWLSPLHF | TGTGCCAGCAGTGAATATCGCGAATGGCTTTCACCCCTCCACTTT
many | TRBD2 | TRBJ2-1 | TRBV30 | CAWSSTSGRPFF | TGTGCCTGGAGTTCCACTAGCGGGAGGCCGTTCTTC
NA | TRBD2 | TRBJ2-1 | TRBV27 | CASSSRRTSDYNEQFF | TGTGCCAGCAGCTCGAGACGGACTAGCGACTACAATGAGCAGTTCTTC